These T cell receptor beta chains were read from a single sample in a study of blood T cell repertoires in COVID-19. Profiled with immunoSEQ multiplex PCR; TCRdb holds only in-frame clones, not every one. The sample includes under 200,000 clones, around 77% seen only once; the top ten take around 6.3%. The source material was peripheral blood. Source of these receptors: a man aged 70 or older with active or convalescent COVID-19. Both conserved end residues are part of each CDR3. The order of the fields is V gene, J gene, clone size, D gene, CDR3 DNA, CDR3 protein. The D gene is left open where the match is weak. Part of the rows lack a size; the others show once, few, many or a class for expanded clones.

TRBV9	TRBJ2-2	-	-	TGTGCCAGCAGCACCAAGGTGGGGGGGAACACCGGGGAGCTGTTTTTT	CASSTKVGGNTGELFF
TRBV9	TRBJ2-5	-	-	TGTGCCAGCAGCCTATCACCGACTAGCCAAGAGACCCAGTACTTC	CASSLSPTSQETQYF
TRBV6-5	TRBJ1-3	-	-	TGTGCCAGCAGCCCACGCCGGGACGGTGGGAGGACCATATATTTT	CASSPRRDGGRTIYF
TRBV6-6	TRBJ1-1	-	TRBD1	TGTGCCAGCAGGTCAGGGGGTCAGGCTGAAGCTTTCTTT	CASRSGGQAEAFF
TRBV28	TRBJ1-3	-	-	TGTGCCAGCATGAGGGTCTCTGGAAACACCATATATTTT	CASMRVSGNTIYF
TRBV21-1	TRBJ1-3	few	-	TGTGCCAGCAGCAACGGCAGGGTATCCGGAAACACCATATATTTT	CASSNGRVSGNTIYF
TRBV24-1	TRBJ2-3	-	-	TGTGCCACCAGTGATTCAGGGACTAGCACAGATACGCAGTATTTT	CATSDSGTSTDTQYF
TRBV7-2	TRBJ2-2	-	TRBD1	TGTGCCAGCAGCTTACTAATAGTTACAGGGGGCGCAGCCGGGGAGCTGTTTTTT	CASSLLIVTGGAAGELFF
TRBV19	TRBJ2-3	once	-	TGTGCCAGTAGTATCAAGAGCCAAGGGACTGGGACAGATACGCAGTATTTT	CASSIKSQGTGTDTQYF
TRBV4-3	TRBJ1-1	-	-	TGCGCCAGCAGCCACGTTCAACAGAACACTGAAGCTTTCTTT	CASSHVQQNTEAFF
TRBV18	TRBJ2-2	-	TRBD1	TGTGCCAGCTCACCCGCCAATGACAGGGTTACCGGGGAGCTGTTTTTT	CASSPANDRVTGELFF
TRBV7-9	TRBJ1-4	-	-	TGTGCCAGCAGTTCCACGATCGCAGGGGATAATGAAAAACTGTTTTTT	CASSSTIAGDNEKLFF
TRBV25-1	TRBJ1-1	-	TRBD1	TGTGCCAGCAGTTCTTGGCAGGGGGCCTCAGACACTGAAGCTTTCTTT	CASSSWQGASDTEAFF
TRBV6-2/TRBV6-3	TRBJ2-1	-	TRBD2	TGTGCCAGCAGTTACCCGGGACTAGCGGGTTACAATGAGCAGTTCTTC	CASSYPGLAGYNEQFF
TRBV2	TRBJ2-3	-	TRBD1	TGTGCCAGCAGTGAAGGGGGACAGGGTACAGATACGCAGTATTTT	CASSEGGQGTDTQYF
TRBV29-1	TRBJ1-1	-	TRBD1	TGCAGCGTTGATGATAACAGGGGGAGCCTAGAAGCTTTCTTT	CSVDDNRGSLEAFF
TRBV19	TRBJ1-2	-	-	TGTGCCAGTAGTCCGGGACAACCTAACTATGGCTACACCTTC	CASSPGQPNYGYTF
TRBV27	TRBJ1-6	few	TRBD1	TGTGCCAGCAGTGGGACAGGGTGGCATAATTCACCCCTCCACTTT	CASSGTGWHNSPLHF
TRBV19	TRBJ1-2	-	TRBD1	TGTGCCAGTAGTATAGAAACCCCGGGACAGCTCACCGGTGGCTACACCTTC	CASSIETPGQLTGGYTF
TRBV12-3/TRBV12-4	TRBJ1-6	-	-	TGTGCCAGCAGTTCCCAGGGTGGACCACCCCTCCACTTT	CASSSQGGPPLHF
TRBV6-1	TRBJ2-1	-	TRBD2	TGTGCCAGCAGTGAGAATACTAGCGGACGGGACAATGAGCAGTTCTTC	CASSENTSGRDNEQFF
TRBV2	TRBJ2-2	-	TRBD1	TGTGCCAGCACCGACAGGGGCAACACCGGGGAGCTGTTTTTT	CASTDRGNTGELFF
TRBV6-6	TRBJ2-7	-	TRBD1	TGTGCCAGCACCCGCACGGGCGGGACAGGGAGGTACGAGCAGTACTTC	CASTRTGGTGRYEQYF
TRBV24-1	TRBJ2-3	-	-	TGTGCCACCAGTGATTTGCGGGACTCCTCAGATACGCAGTATTTT	CATSDLRDSSDTQYF
TRBV7-9	TRBJ2-1	-	TRBD2	TGTGCCAGCAGCTTTTCCCGAATACTAGCGGGAGAAAGTGATGAGCAGTTCTTC	CASSFSRILAGESDEQFF
TRBV10-3	TRBJ1-2	-	-	TGTGCCATCAGTGAAACAGGGTATGGTGATGGCTACACCTTC	CAISETGYGDGYTF
TRBV10-3	TRBJ1-1	-	-	TGTGCCATCAGTGAGGGGGCGCCGCTAAACACTGAAGCTTTCTTT	CAISEGAPLNTEAFF
TRBV5-1	TRBJ1-4	-	TRBD1	TGCGCCAGCAGACAGGGGAATAATGAAAAACTGTTTTTT	CASRQGNNEKLFF
TRBV6-5	TRBJ2-7	-	TRBD1	TGTGCCAGCAGTTACTCGACAGGGGACTACGAGCAGTACTTC	CASSYSTGDYEQYF
TRBV11-2	TRBJ2-5	-	TRBD2	TGTGCCAGCAGCTCTAGCGGGGGAGTTTCTAAAGAGACCCAGTACTTC	CASSSSGGVSKETQYF
TRBV19	TRBJ1-5	-	TRBD1	TGTGCCACCGAAGGAACCGGGACAGGGGCTTCTTCGGATCAGCCCCAGCATTTT	CATEGTGTGASSDQPQHF
TRBV5-4	TRBJ2-2	-	TRBD2	TGTGCCAGCAGCTTAGACGGGGGGGCCCCCGGGGAGCTGTTTTTT	CASSLDGGAPGELFF
TRBV6-5	TRBJ1-1	once	-	TGTGCCAGCAGTTTGCGACAAATGAACACTGAAGCTTTCTTT	CASSLRQMNTEAFF
TRBV23-1	TRBJ1-3	-	TRBD1	TGCGCCAGACACAGACAGGGCCCTGGAAACACCATATATTTT	CARHRQGPGNTIYF
TRBV9	TRBJ2-5	once	TRBD2	TGTGCCAGCAGCCCCAGACTAGCAGGGGAGACCCAGTACTTC	CASSPRLAGETQYF
TRBV11-2	TRBJ1-2	once	TRBD1	TGTGCCAGCAGCTTAGTCCCGGACAGGGATGACTATGGCTACACCTTC	CASSLVPDRDDYGYTF
TRBV10-2	TRBJ1-6	-	-	TGCGCCAGCAGCCCCCAGGGTGGCAGTTCACCCCTCCACTTT	CASSPQGGSSPLHF
TRBV11-2	TRBJ2-2	-	-	TGTGCCAGCAGCTTAGGGTTAGGGACTCACACCGGGGAGCTGTTTTTT	CASSLGLGTHTGELFF
TRBV5-8	TRBJ1-6	-	-	TGTGCCAGCAGCCCGCGTGAAAAGTCACCCCTCCACTTT	CASSPREKSPLHF
TRBV6-5	TRBJ1-4	-	-	TGTGCCAGCACTCCGGGTGGGGGCATGGATGAAAAACTGTTTTTT	CASTPGGGMDEKLFF
TRBV11-3	TRBJ2-7	-	TRBD1	TGTGCCAGCAGCTTAGCCGGGACAGGGATGTACGAGCAGTACTTC	CASSLAGTGMYEQYF
TRBV5-6	TRBJ2-1	-	TRBD2	TGTGCCAGCAGCTTCTCGGGAGGGAGATCCTACAATGAGCAGTTCTTC	CASSFSGGRSYNEQFF
TRBV6-2/TRBV6-3	TRBJ1-2	-	-	TGTGCCAGCAGTTACGCATTGATGGGGGCGAAAGGCTACACCTTC	CASSYALMGAKGYTF